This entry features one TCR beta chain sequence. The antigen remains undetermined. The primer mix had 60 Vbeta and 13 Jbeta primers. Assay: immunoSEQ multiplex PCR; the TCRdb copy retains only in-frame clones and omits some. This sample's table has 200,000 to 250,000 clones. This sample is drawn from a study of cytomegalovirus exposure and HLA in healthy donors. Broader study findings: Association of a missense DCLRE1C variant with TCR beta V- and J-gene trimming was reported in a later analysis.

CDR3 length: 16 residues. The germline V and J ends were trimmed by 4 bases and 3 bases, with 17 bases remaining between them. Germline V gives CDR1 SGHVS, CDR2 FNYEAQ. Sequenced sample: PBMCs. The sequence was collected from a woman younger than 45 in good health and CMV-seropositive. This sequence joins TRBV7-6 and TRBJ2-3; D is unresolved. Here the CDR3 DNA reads TGTGCCAGCAGCTCCCAGTCAGAATCCAGGACAGATACGCAGTATTTT. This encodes CASSSQSESRTDTQYF.